A single sample gave rise to the 29 T cell receptor beta chains below, sequenced in a study of blood T cell repertoires in COVID-19. Sequenced by immunoSEQ multiplex PCR; TCRdb stores in-frame clones only, minus some. The sample consists of over 90,000 clones, over 75% of them appearing once. Specimen: peripheral blood. These receptors all stem from a human donor in a cohort sampled during active COVID-19.

The J gene is TRBJ2-7, the V gene TRBV20-1, with TRBD2 matching over 9 bases. This CDR3 region has 13 residues. The V and J ends lost 3 bases and 7 bases, in that order; junction bases with no gene match: 7. CDR1 and CDR2 (germline): DFQATT, SNEGSKA (reference sequence). In DNA form, the CDR3 reads TGCAGTGCTAGTCGGGGCCTAGCGGGAGAGCAGTACTTC. Translated: CSASRGLAGEQYF.

The V and J genes are TRBV28 and TRBJ2-3, with 8 bases that match TRBD1. With V trimmed by 6 bases and J by 6 bases, 14 bases remained unmatched. The V gene's germline CDR1 is MDHEN and CDR2 SYDVKM. The CDR3 totals 16 residues. CDR3 sequence: CASSPRTGGRADTQYF. CDR3 sequence (DNA): TGTGCCAGCAGCCCGAGAACAGGGGGGCGGGCGGATACGCAGTATTTT.

The chain uses TRBV20-1 and TRBJ2-5; TRBD2 aligns across 7 bases. Germline lookup yields CDR1 DFQATT and CDR2 SNEGSKA (reference sequence). This CDR3 spans 11 amino acids. The chain's CDR3 is CSGTTQETQYF. CDR3 bases: TGCAGCGGGACTACACAAGAGACCCAGTACTTC.

The rearrangement uses TRBV20-1 and TRBJ2-7, with 8 bases fitting TRBD2. Germline-derived CDR1 and CDR2 are DFQATT and SNEGSKA (reference sequence). The length of the CDR3 is 14 residues. The V and J ends lost 3 bases and 6 bases, in that order; junction bases with no gene match: 10. The CDR3 protein is CSASRARLATEQYF. The DNA for the CDR3 is TGCAGTGCTAGTAGGGCAAGACTAGCGACCGAGCAGTACTTC.

The rearrangement joins TRBV19 to TRBJ1-1; 9 bases agree with TRBD1. Germline V gene sequence: CDR1 LNHDA, CDR2 SQIVND (reference sequence). J lost 4 bases, V lost 6 bases, and 9 bases had no gene match. This CDR3 contains 15 residues. Written as DNA, the CDR3 is TGTGCCAGTAGGAGGGACAGGGCTAAAGGCACTGAAGCTTTCTTT. This sequence encodes CASRRDRAKGTEAFF.

The chain couples TRBV9 to TRBJ2-1; 7 bases map to TRBD1. J lost 6 bases, V lost 4 bases, and 7 bases had no gene match. Germline V gene lookup returns CDR1 SGDLS and CDR2 YYNGEE. The CDR3 is 14 amino acids. Written as DNA, the CDR3 is TGTGCCAGCAGCCCTGGACAGGATTTCAATGAGCAGTTCTTC. Encoded protein: CASSPGQDFNEQFF. Complete variable domain (other parts from reference TRBV9 and TRBJ2-1): DSGVTQTPKHLITATGQRVTLRCSPRSGDLSVYWYQQSLDQGLQFLIQYYNGEERAKGNILERFSAQQFPDLHSELNLSSLELGDSALYFCASSPGQDFNEQFFGPGTRLTVL.

The chain is built from TRBV24-1 and TRBJ2-3; 7 nucleotides match TRBD1. Losses at the gene ends were 4 bases for V and 1 base for J; bases not matched to a gene: 4. Germline V CDR1 and CDR2: KGHDR, SFDVKD. The CDR3 runs 15 residues. In nucleotides, the CDR3 is TGTGCCACCAGTGAGAGGGGGCTTGGCACAGATACGCAGTATTTT. Its protein is CATSERGLGTDTQYF.

V usage is TRBV5-8 and J usage is TRBJ1-1; D gene uncertain. V was clipped by 7 bases and J by 4 bases, with 17 bases between them. Germline CDR1 SGHTS, CDR2 YDEGEE. The CDR3 is 14 residues long. In nucleotides, the CDR3 is TGTGCCAGCTGCTACGGGGTGGTTATCACTGAAGCTTTCTTT. It codes for CASCYGVVITEAFF.

The rearrangement links TRBV24-1 to TRBJ2-1, with 9 bases that match TRBD2. V trimming: 6 bases; J trimming: 5 bases; junction bases outside the gene matches: 4. The CDR3 covers 14 residues. Germline V lookup: CDR1 KGHDR, CDR2 SFDVKD. CDR3: CATSSLAGDNEQFF. The DNA for the CDR3 is TGTGCCACCAGTTCGTTAGCGGGAGACAATGAGCAGTTCTTC.

J is TRBJ2-1 and V is TRBV14, with 10 positions matching TRBD2. Germline loops: CDR1 SGHDN, CDR2 FVKESK. The CDR3 sequence is 16 residues long. With V trimmed by 2 bases and J by 8 bases, 9 bases remained unmatched. CDR3: CASSQTRTSGFDEQFF. In DNA, the CDR3 is TGTGCCAGCAGCCAAACTCGGACTAGCGGTTTCGATGAGCAGTTCTTC. Drawing the rest from reference TRBV14 and TRBJ2-1, the complete variable domain is EAGVTQFPSHSVIEKGQTVTLRCDPISGHDNLYWYRRVMGKEIKFLLHFVKESKQDESGMPNNRFLAERTGGTYSTLKVQPAELEDSGVYFCASSQTRTSGFDEQFFGPGTRLTVL.

The V call is TRBV27, the J call TRBJ1-5; 7 bases match TRBD1. The trim removed 1 base at V and 0 bases at J, leaving 3 bases unmatched. CDR3 length: 16 amino acids. From germline, CDR1 is MNHEY and CDR2 SMNVEV (reference sequence). Written as DNA, the CDR3 is TGTGCCAGCAGTTTATTGCAGGGGGGTAGCAATCAGCCCCAGCATTTT. It encodes CASSLLQGGSNQPQHF.

This chain joins TRBV3-1 (or the pseudogene TRBV3-2) and TRBJ2-1; 7 nucleotides match TRBD2. Trimming removed 4 bases from V and 8 bases from J; junction bases left unmatched: 17. The CDR3 extends over 17 amino acids. CDR1 is LGHDT, CDR2 YNNKEL, per germline (reference sequence). The CDR3 is CASSRRPGLTPTDEQFF. CDR3 nucleotide sequence: TGTGCCAGCAGCCGAAGACCGGGACTAACTCCAACCGATGAGCAGTTCTTC.

This clone occurred once. This rearrangement joins TRBV7-9 to TRBJ1-3, with 8 positions matching TRBD1. The CDR3 is 15 residues long. Germline V lookup: CDR1 SEHNR, CDR2 FQNEAQ (reference sequence). V lost 5 bases to trimming and J lost 3 bases; unmatched junction nucleotides: 6. CDR3 nucleotides: TGTGCCAGCAGCACGACAGGGGATGGTGGAAACACCATATATTTT. It is translated as CASSTTGDGGNTIYF. Based on the CDR3 plus reference TRBV7-9 and TRBJ1-3, the full variable domain is DTGVSQNPRHKITKRGQNVTFRCDPISEHNRLYWYRQTLGQGPEFLTYFQNEAQLEKSRLLSDRFSAERPKGSFSTLEIQRTEQGDSAMYLCASSTTGDGGNTIYFGEGSWLTVV.

As DNA, the CDR3 is TGTGCCACCAGCAGAGAACAGGGGGCGTACTATGGCTACACCTTC. It encodes CATSREQGAYYGYTF. The genes are TRBV15 and TRBJ1-2; 9 nucleotides align to TRBD1. The germline V gene has CDR1 LNHNV and CDR2 YYDKDF (reference sequence). CDR3 size: 15 residues. The V gene end was trimmed by 0 bases and the J gene end by 3 bases; junction bases not matched to a gene: 2.

The chain couples TRBV3-1 (or the pseudogene TRBV3-2) to TRBJ2-6; the D is unclear. The CDR3 covers 13 residues. V was shortened by 5 bases and J by 6 bases, with 8 bases between the two germline ends. The germline gives CDR1 LGHDT, CDR2 YNNKEL (reference sequence). The CDR3 nucleotides read TGTGCCAGCAGCTACTCGCAGGCCAACGTCCTGACTTTC. Its translation: CASSYSQANVLTF.

V gene TRBV9 combines with J gene TRBJ2-3; a possible D gene is TRBD2 (5 bases). V lost 3 bases and J 5 bases, leaving 10 bases between the germline ends. The CDR3 covers 13 residues. Germline V CDR1 and CDR2: SGDLS, YYNGEE. CDR3 protein: CASSAIEGDTQYF. CDR3 bases: TGTGCCAGCAGCGCCATTGAGGGAGATACGCAGTATTTT.

This clone has a single count. This chain uses TRBV7-8 with TRBJ2-3; possible D gene TRBD2, 5 bases. V was clipped by 1 base and J by 1 base, with 15 bases between them. In germline, CDR1 is SGHVS, CDR2 FQNEAQ. This CDR3 region has 17 residues. CDR3 in DNA: TGTGCCAGCAGCTTAGTGGACTTACTCGCCGGCACAGATACGCAGTATTTT. It yields the protein CASSLVDLLAGTDTQYF.

The sample holds a few counts of this clone. The rearrangement joins TRBV9 to TRBJ2-1; 9 bases align to TRBD2. Germline CDR1 is SGDLS and CDR2 is YYNGEE. This CDR3 has 17 residues. The trim removed 3 bases at V and 2 bases at J, leaving 9 bases unmatched. This CDR3 is CASSGSGAGGPYNEQFF. For the CDR3, the DNA is TGTGCCAGCAGCGGGAGCGGGGCGGGAGGGCCCTACAATGAGCAGTTCTTC.

V usage is TRBV6-6 and J usage is TRBJ2-1; 9 bases fit TRBD1. There are 14 residues in the CDR3. V was pared by 4 bases and J by 4 bases, with 2 bases of the junction left unmatched. The germline V gene has CDR1 MNHNY and CDR2 SVGAGI (reference sequence). CDR3 DNA sequence: TGTGCCAGCAGTTCCGGGACAGGGTACAATGAGCAGTTCTTC. Its protein is CASSSGTGYNEQFF.

This chain links TRBV28 with TRBJ1-2; weak D call: TRBD1 (6 bases). Germline V gives CDR1 MDHEN, CDR2 SYDVKM. The CDR3 length is 15 residues. V was trimmed by 7 bases and J by 2 bases, leaving 17 bases between them. The chain's CDR3 is CASTSGQRLNYGYTF. The CDR3 nucleotides are TGTGCCAGCACCTCCGGACAGCGCCTCAACTATGGCTACACCTTC.

This clone was seen a handful of times. J is TRBJ2-7 and V is TRBV10-3; a weak D match, TRBD1 (5 bases). Germline V gene data show CDR1 as ENHRY and CDR2 as SYGVKD. This CDR3 comprises 15 residues. V gave up 0 bases and J gave up 0 bases, with 9 bases separating them. CDR3 bases: TGTGCCATCAGTGAGTCAATGGGGCTCTCCTACGAGCAGTACTTC. This encodes CAISESMGLSYEQYF.

The chain has TRBV20-1 and TRBJ2-1; a possible D gene is TRBD2 (5 bases). Germline CDR1 reads DFQATT; CDR2 reads SNEGSKA (reference sequence). V lost 3 bases, J lost 2 bases, and 11 bases lay in between. This CDR3 contains 14 residues. The DNA of the CDR3 is TGCAGTGCTAGTGTTCGGGGAACCTACAATGAGCAGTTCTTC. Translated: CSASVRGTYNEQFF.

The genes are TRBV11-3 and TRBJ2-7, with TRBD2 matching 7 bases. V lost 4 bases to trimming and J lost 0 bases; unmatched junction nucleotides: 6. CDR1 and CDR2 (germline): SGHNT, YENEEA. The CDR3 has 15 amino acids. CDR3 sequence reads: CASSSLAHNSYEQYF. CDR3 sequence (DNA): TGTGCCAGCAGCTCACTAGCGCACAACTCCTACGAGCAGTACTTC.

The CDR3 DNA sequence: TGCAGCGTTGAAGATTCGATAGCGGGGGATACGCAGTATTTT. This sequence encodes CSVEDSIAGDTQYF. J is TRBJ2-3 and V is TRBV29-1; 8 nucleotides line up with TRBD2. The J segment lost 6 bases and the V segment lost 0 bases, leaving 5 bases of the junction unmatched. This CDR3 region has 14 residues. Germline V gene lookup returns CDR1 SQVTM and CDR2 ANQGSEA.

This chain uses TRBV6-5 with TRBJ1-5; D is perhaps TRBD1 (6 bases). The germline V and J ends were trimmed by 5 bases and 2 bases, with 13 bases remaining between them. The CDR3 spans 15 residues. Germline CDR1 reads MNHEY; CDR2 reads SVGAGI. The CDR3, as DNA: TGTGCCAGCAGTAGTAGGGGGTCGGGCAATCAGCCCCAGCATTTT. Encoded protein: CASSSRGSGNQPQHF.

The V and J genes are TRBV5-5 and TRBJ2-2; 8 nucleotides align to TRBD1. V shed 6 bases, J shed 5 bases, and the junction held 15 bases outside the gene matches. CDR1 SGHKS and CDR2 YYEKEE come from the germline V gene (reference sequence). The CDR3 consists of 17 residues. This CDR3 reads CASKLGGRGRVTGELFF. In DNA, the CDR3 is TGTGCCAGCAAGCTTGGAGGCAGGGGGCGTGTTACCGGGGAGCTGTTTTTT. Together with reference TRBV5-5 and TRBJ2-2, the CDR3 gives the full variable domain: DAGVTQSPTHLIKTRGQQVTLRCSPISGHKSVSWYQQVLGQGPQFIFQYYEKEERGRGNFPDRFSARQFPNYSSELNVNALLLGDSALYLCASKLGGRGRVTGELFFGEGSRLTVL.

This clone has a count of ten or more. This rearrangement joins TRBV12-3 or TRBV12-4 to TRBJ2-5; D unresolved. The length of the CDR3 is 13 residues. V was pared by 1 base and J by 6 bases, with 9 bases between. The CDR3 DNA follows: TGTGCCAGCAGTTTAGATAGCACCCAGACCCAGTACTTC. Translated: CASSLDSTQTQYF.

The chain employs TRBV7-3 and TRBJ2-2; D is uncertain. The CDR3 has 15 residues. Germline V lookup: CDR1 SGHTA, CDR2 FQGTGA. V shed 5 bases and J shed 2 bases, with 12 bases lying between them. CDR3 in amino acids: CASSRVGRNTGELFF. The CDR3 coding sequence is TGTGCCAGCAGCCGAGTGGGCAGAAACACCGGGGAGCTGTTTTTT.

The genes are TRBV7-9 and TRBJ1-1; unclear D gene. Trimming shortened V by 3 bases and J by 1 base, and 9 bases separated the two germline ends. The CDR3 loop spans 14 amino acids. Germline CDR1 reads SEHNR; CDR2 reads FQNEAQ (reference sequence). The CDR3 sequence is CASSLDWTNTEAFF. The CDR3 nucleotides read TGTGCCAGCAGCTTGGACTGGACGAACACTGAAGCTTTCTTT.